This T cell receptor beta chain stems from a study of blood T cells in healthy people across ages. This clonotype was counted a few times. Its antigen is unidentified. Study-level findings and limits: Per million T cells, TCR beta diversity dropped roughly linearly as age increased. Lack of knowledge of donor CMV status possibly confounded expanded clonotype changes.

Each donor was a healthy Caucasian individual from Russia, aged about 6 to 95. The amount of total RNA extracted per sample was at least 6 micrograms. A second PCR, run for about 6 to 11 cycles, used a sample-barcoded 5' primer plus a J-beta primer mix. TCRdb ran MiXCR on the 5' RACE reads and lists one entry per CDR3 protein. The table records about 1 million distinct CDR3 sequences, 45% of them present only once. This clonotype originated in a woman aged 60-70 years in good health. The sequenced sample was blood.

Here the CDR3 DNA reads TGTGCCAGCAGTTTACGTCCAAATACGGCTAACTATGGCTACACCTTC. It codes for CASSLRPNTANYGYTF. This chain connects TRBV12-3 or TRBV12-4 to TRBJ1-2; D unclear. Between the trimmed V and J ends, which lost 2 bases and 0 bases, there was a span of 13 bases. The CDR3 sequence is 16 residues long.